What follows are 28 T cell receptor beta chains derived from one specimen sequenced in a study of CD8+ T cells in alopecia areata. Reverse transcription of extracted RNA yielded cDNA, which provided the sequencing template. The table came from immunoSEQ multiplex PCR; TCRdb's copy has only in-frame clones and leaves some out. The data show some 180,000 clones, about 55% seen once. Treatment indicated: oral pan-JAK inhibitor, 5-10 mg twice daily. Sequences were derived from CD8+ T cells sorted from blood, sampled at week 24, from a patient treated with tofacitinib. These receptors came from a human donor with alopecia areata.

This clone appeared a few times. The CDR3 DNA sequence: TGCGCCAGCAGCCAAGATAACCTCGGACCCGCCTACGAGCAGTACTTC. Translating it yields CASSQDNLGPAYEQYF. This chain uses TRBV4-3 with TRBJ2-7, with D hard to call. The germline gives CDR1 LGHNA, CDR2 YSLEER. This CDR3 spans 16 amino acids. V dropped 0 bases and J dropped 2 bases, with 14 bases sitting between them.

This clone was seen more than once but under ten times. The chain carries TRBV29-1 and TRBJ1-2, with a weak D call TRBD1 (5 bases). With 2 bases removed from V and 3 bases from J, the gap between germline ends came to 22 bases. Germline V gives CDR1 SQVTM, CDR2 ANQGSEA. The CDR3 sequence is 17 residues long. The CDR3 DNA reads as TGCAGCGTTGAAAAATGGTCGGGACTCCCTGGGGACTATGGCTACACCTTC. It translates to CSVEKWSGLPGDYGYTF.

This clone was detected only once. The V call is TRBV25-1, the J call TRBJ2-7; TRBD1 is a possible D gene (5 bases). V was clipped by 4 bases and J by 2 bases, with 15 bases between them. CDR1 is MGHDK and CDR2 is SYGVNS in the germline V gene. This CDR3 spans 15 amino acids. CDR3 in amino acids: CASSVLRQGAYEQYF. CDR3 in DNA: TGTGCCAGCAGTGTGTTAAGGCAGGGTGCCTACGAGCAGTACTTC.

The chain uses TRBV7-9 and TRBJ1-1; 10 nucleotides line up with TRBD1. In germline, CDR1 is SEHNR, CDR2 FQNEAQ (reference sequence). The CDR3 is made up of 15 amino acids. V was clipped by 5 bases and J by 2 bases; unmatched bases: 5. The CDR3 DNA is TGTGCCAGCAGCCCCCGGGACAGGGGAAACACTGAAGCTTTCTTT. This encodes CASSPRDRGNTEAFF.

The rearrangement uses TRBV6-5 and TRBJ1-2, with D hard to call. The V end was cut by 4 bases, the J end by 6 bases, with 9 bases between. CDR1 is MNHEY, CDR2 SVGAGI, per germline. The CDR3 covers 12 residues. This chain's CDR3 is CASSSRGNGYTF. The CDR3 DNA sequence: TGTGCCAGCAGTTCTCGAGGGAATGGCTACACCTTC.

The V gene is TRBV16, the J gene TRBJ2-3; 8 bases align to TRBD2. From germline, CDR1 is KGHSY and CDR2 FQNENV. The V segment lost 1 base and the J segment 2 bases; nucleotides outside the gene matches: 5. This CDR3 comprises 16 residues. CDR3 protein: CASSQFGGGSTDTQYF. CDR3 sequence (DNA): TGTGCCAGCAGCCAATTCGGCGGGGGGTCCACAGATACGCAGTATTTT.

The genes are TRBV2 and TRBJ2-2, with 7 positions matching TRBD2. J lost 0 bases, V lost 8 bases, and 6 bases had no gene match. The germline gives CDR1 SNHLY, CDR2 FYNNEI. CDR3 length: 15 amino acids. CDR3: CASYGGTTNTGELFF. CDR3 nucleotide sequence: TGTGCCAGCTACGGCGGGACTACGAACACCGGGGAGCTGTTTTTT.

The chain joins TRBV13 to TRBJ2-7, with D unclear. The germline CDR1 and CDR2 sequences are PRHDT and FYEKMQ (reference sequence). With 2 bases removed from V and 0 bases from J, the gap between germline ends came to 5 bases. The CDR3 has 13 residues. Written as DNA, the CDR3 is TGTGCCAGCAGCTTAAATCCCTCCTACGAGCAGTACTTC. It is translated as CASSLNPSYEQYF.

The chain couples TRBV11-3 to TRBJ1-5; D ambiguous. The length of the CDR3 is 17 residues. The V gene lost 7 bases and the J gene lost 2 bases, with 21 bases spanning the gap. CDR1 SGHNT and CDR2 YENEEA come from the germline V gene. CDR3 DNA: TGTGCCAGCACCCTCGAGGAGAGCAGGCAACGCAATCAGCCCCAGCATTTT. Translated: CASTLEESRQRNQPQHF.

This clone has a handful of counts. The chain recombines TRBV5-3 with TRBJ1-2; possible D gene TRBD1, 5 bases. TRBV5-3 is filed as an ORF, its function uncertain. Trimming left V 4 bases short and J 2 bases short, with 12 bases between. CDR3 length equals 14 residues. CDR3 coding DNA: TGTGCCAGAAGCCATCCCCAGGGAAACTATGGCTACACCTTC. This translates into CARSHPQGNYGYTF.

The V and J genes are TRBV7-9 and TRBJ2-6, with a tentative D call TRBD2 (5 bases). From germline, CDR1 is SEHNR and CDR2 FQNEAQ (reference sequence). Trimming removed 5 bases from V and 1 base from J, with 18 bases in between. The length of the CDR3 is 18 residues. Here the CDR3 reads CASSQVGEGSSGANVLTF. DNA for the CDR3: TGTGCCAGCAGCCAAGTCGGGGAAGGGAGTTCTGGGGCCAACGTCCTGACTTTC.

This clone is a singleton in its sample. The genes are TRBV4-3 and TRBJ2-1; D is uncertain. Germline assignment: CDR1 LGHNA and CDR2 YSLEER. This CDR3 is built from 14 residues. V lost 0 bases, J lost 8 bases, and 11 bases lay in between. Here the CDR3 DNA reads TGCGCCAGCAGCCAAGATCCGGTGGCGGATGAGCAGTTCTTC. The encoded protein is CASSQDPVADEQFF.

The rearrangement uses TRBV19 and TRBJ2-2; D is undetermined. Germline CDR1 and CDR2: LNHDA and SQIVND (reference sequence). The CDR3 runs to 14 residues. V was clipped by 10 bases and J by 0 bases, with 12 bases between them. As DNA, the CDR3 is TGTGCCACCCAGCCGGGCCCGAACACCGGGGAGCTGTTTTTT. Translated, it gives CATQPGPNTGELFF.

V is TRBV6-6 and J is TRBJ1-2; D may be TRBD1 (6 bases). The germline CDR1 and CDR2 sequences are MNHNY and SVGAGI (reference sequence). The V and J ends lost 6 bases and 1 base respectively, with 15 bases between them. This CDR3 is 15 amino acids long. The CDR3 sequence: CASSMKRDNNYGYTF. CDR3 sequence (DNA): TGTGCCAGCAGCATGAAAAGGGACAATAACTATGGCTACACCTTC.

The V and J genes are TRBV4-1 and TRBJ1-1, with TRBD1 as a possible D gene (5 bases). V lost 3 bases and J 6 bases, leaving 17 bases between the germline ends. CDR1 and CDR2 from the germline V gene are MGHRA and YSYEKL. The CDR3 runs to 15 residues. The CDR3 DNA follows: TGCGCCAGCAGCCAGCAGGTGCAGGGTAGGCCTGAAGCTTTCTTT. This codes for CASSQQVQGRPEAFF.

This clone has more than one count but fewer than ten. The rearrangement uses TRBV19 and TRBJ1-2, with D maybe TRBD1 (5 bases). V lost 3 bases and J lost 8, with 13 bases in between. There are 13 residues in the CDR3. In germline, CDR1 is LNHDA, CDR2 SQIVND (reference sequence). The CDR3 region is CASSMSRGDGYTF. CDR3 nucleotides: TGTGCCAGTAGTATGAGTAGAGGGGACGGCTACACCTTC.

The CDR3 nucleotides read TGTGCCAGCGAACGGGAAGATGAGCAGTTCTTC. Its translation: CASEREDEQFF. V is TRBV7-9 and J is TRBJ2-1; maybe TRBD2 (5 bases). The CDR3 covers 11 residues. Germline CDR1 reads SEHNR; CDR2 reads FQNEAQ (reference sequence). V was pared by 8 bases and J by 8 bases, with 10 bases between.

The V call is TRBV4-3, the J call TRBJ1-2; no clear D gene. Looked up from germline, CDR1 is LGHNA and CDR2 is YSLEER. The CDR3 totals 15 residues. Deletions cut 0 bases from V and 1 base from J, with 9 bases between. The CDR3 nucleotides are TGCGCCAGCAGCCAAGATAACAGCTATAACTATGGCTACACCTTC. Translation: CASSQDNSYNYGYTF.

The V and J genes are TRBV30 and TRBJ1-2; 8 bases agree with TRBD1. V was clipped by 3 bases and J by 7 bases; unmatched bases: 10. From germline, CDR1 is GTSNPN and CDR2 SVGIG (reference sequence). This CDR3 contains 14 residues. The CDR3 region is CAWSETTGAGGYTF. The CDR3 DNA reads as TGTGCCTGGAGCGAGACGACAGGGGCGGGTGGCTACACCTTC.

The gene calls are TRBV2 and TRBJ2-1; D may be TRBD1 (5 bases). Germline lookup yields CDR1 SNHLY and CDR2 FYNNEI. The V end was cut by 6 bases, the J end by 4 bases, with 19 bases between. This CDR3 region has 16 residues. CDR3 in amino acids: CASRPVVRAGYNEQFF. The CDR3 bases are TGTGCCAGCAGACCAGTCGTTCGGGCAGGGTACAATGAGCAGTTCTTC.

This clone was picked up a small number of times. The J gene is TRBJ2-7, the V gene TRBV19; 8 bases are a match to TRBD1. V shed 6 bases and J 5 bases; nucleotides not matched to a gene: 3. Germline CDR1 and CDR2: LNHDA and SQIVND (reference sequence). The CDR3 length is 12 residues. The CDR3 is CASRGQEDEQYF. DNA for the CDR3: TGTGCCAGTAGGGGACAGGAGGACGAGCAGTACTTC.

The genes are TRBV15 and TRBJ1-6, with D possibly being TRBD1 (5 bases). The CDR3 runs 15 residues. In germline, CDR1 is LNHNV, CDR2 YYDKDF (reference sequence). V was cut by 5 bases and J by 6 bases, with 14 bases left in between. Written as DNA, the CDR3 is TGTGCCACCAGCCCCGGGACCCTGGGTAATTCACCCCTCCACTTT. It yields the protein CATSPGTLGNSPLHF.

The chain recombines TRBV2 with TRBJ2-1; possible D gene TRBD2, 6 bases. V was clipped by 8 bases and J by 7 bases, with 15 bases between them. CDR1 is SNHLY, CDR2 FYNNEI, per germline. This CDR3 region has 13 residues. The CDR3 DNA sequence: TGTGCCAGCTCCGGGACTCACGGGAATGAGCAGTTCTTC. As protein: CASSGTHGNEQFF.

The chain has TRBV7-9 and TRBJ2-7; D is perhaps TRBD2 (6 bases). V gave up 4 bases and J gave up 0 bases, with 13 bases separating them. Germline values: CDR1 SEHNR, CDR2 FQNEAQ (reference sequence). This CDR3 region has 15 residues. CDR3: CASSSGGASSYEQYF. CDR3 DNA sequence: TGTGCCAGCAGCTCCGGGGGAGCGAGCTCCTACGAGCAGTACTTC. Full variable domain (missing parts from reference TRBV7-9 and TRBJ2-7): DTGVSQNPRHKITKRGQNVTFRCDPISEHNRLYWYRQTLGQGPEFLTYFQNEAQLEKSRLLSDRFSAERPKGSFSTLEIQRTEQGDSAMYLCASSSGGASSYEQYFGPGTRLTVT.

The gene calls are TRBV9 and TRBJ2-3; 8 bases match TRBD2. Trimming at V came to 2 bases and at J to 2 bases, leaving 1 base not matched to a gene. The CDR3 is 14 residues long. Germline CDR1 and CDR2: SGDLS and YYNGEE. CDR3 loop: CASSVSGDTDTQYF. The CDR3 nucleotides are TGTGCCAGCAGCGTTAGCGGGGACACAGATACGCAGTATTTT.

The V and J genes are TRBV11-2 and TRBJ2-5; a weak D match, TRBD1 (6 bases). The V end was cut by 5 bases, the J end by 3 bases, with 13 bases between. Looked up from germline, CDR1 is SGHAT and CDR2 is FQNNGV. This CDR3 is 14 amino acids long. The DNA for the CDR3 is TGTGCCAGCAGCCCCCCGACAGGAGAAGAGACCCAGTACTTC. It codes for CASSPPTGEETQYF. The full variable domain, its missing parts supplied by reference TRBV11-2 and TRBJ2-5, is EAGVAQSPRYKIIEKRQSVAFWCNPISGHATLYWYQQILGQGPKLLIQFQNNGVVDDSQLPKDRFSAERLKGVDSTLKIQPAKLEDSAVYLCASSPPTGEETQYFGPGTRLLVL.

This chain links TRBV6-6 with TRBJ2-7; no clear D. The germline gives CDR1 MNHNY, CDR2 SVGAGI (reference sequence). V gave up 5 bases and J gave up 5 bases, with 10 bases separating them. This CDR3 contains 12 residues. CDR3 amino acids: CASSPMPDEQYF. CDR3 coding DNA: TGTGCCAGCAGTCCAATGCCTGACGAGCAGTACTTC.

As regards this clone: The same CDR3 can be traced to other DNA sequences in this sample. The CDR3 protein is CAWSVGVGGNYGYTF. The CDR3 nucleotides are TGTGCCTGGAGTGTAGGGGTCGGGGGAAACTATGGCTACACCTTC. The V gene is TRBV30, the J gene TRBJ1-2; tentative D call: TRBD1 (5 bases). The length of the CDR3 is 15 residues. Deletions cut 0 bases from V and 2 bases from J, with 13 bases between. Germline V CDR1 and CDR2: GTSNPN, SVGIG (reference sequence). Combining the CDR3 with reference TRBV30 and TRBJ1-2 gives the whole variable domain SQTIHQWPATLVQPVGSPLSLECTVEGTSNPNLYWYRQAAGRGLQLLFYSVGIGQISSEVPQNLSASRPQDRQFILSSKKLLLSDSGFYLCAWSVGVGGNYGYTFGSGTRLTVV.